A single sample is the source of the 6 T cell receptor beta chains below, sequenced in a study of CD8+CD57+ T cells in acquired aplastic anemia. Genomic DNA provided the template from which TCR beta VDJ and CDR3 profiles were obtained. TCRdb redid the calling of the reads with MiXCR, one entry per CDR3 protein. The data show 170,000 or so distinct CDR3 sequences, with roughly three fifths seen just once and approximately 40% held by the top ten. Patients chosen for sequencing had CD8+CD57+ cells that had expanded, as shown by flow cytometry. Sequenced input: sorted CD4+, CD8+, or CD8+CD57+ T cells (not recorded which) from PBMCs. These receptors all come from a human donor with aplastic anemia.

This clonotype appeared a few times. V is TRBV12-3 or TRBV12-4 and J is TRBJ2-7, with 8 bases fitting TRBD2. Losses at the gene ends were 7 bases for V and 0 bases for J; bases not matched to a gene: 5. CDR3 length: 14 amino acids. In DNA, the CDR3 is TGTGCCAGCAACCTAGCGGGCATCTCCTACGAGCAGTACTTC. Protein product: CASNLAGISYEQYF.

The CDR3 region is CASSLGSNSPLHF. CDR3 DNA sequence: TGTGCCAGCAGCTTAGGTTCCAATTCACCCCTCCACTTT. The chain is built from TRBV5-6 and TRBJ1-6; no definite D call. CDR1 and CDR2 (germline): SGHDT, YYEEEE. Trimming removed 2 bases at V and 7 bases at J, with 7 bases between. The CDR3 consists of 13 residues.

This rearrangement joins TRBV4-3 to TRBJ1-5; D gene unclear. The V end lost 5 bases, the J end lost 1 base, and 12 bases lay between the germline ends. The CDR3 totals 15 residues. CDR1 is LGHNA, CDR2 YSLEER, per germline. The CDR3 bases are TGCGCCAGCAGCGATATTCCCGGCAGCAATCAGCCCCAGCATTTT. Its protein is CASSDIPGSNQPQHF.

The table lists this clonotype with a few counts. CDR3 bases: TGTGCCATCAGTGAGTCAATCGCATGGCAGCCCCAGCATTTT. Translated: CAISESIAWQPQHF. This chain links TRBV10-3 with TRBJ1-5, with D hard to call. The V end lost 0 bases, the J end lost 7 bases, and 10 bases lay between the germline ends. The CDR3 contains 14 residues. Per germline, CDR1 ENHRY and CDR2 SYGVKD.

This clonotype was detected many times. The genes are TRBV19 and TRBJ1-2; D may be TRBD1 (5 bases). The CDR3 consists of 13 residues. Germline values: CDR1 LNHDA, CDR2 SQIVND (reference sequence). V was pared by 5 bases and J by 3 bases, with 10 bases between. CDR3 sequence: CASSPGTYYGYTF. CDR3 in DNA: TGTGCCAGTAGTCCCGGGACCTACTATGGCTACACCTTC.

V gene TRBV19 combines with J gene TRBJ1-5, with D maybe TRBD1 (6 bases). V was shortened by 3 bases and J by 6 bases, with 12 bases between the two germline ends. Germline V gene lookup returns CDR1 LNHDA and CDR2 SQIVND (reference sequence). The CDR3 runs to 14 residues. Here the CDR3 DNA reads TGTGCCAGTAGTATGCTCAGGGGACCTCAGCCCCAGCATTTT. The encoded protein is CASSMLRGPQPQHF.